This entry lists 21 T cell receptor beta chains sequenced from one sample in a study of siplizumab effects on memory and regulatory T cells. TCRdb's copy holds only in-frame clones and misses some; the assay was immunoSEQ multiplex PCR. The table lists over 65,000 clones, roughly 93% of them singletons. The specimen was CD8+ T cells sorted from blood. The receptors shown here come from a human donor in good health.

The chain links TRBV6-5 to TRBJ2-1, with 8 bases identical to TRBD2. The CDR3 has 14 residues. The V and J ends lost 4 bases and 4 bases, in that order; junction bases with no gene match: 3. Per the germline V gene, CDR1 is MNHEY and CDR2 is SVGAGI. Here the CDR3 reads CASSSGGLYNEQFF. The CDR3 DNA follows: TGTGCCAGCAGTTCGGGGGGGTTATACAATGAGCAGTTCTTC.

J is TRBJ2-2 and V is TRBV28, with TRBD1 as a possible D gene (5 bases). CDR1 is MDHEN, CDR2 SYDVKM, per germline. This CDR3 has 15 amino acids. The germline V and J ends were trimmed by 7 bases and 1 base, with 13 bases remaining between them. The CDR3, as DNA: TGTGCCAGCAAGGAAGGGGCCTTGAACACCGGGGAGCTGTTTTTT. It translates to CASKEGALNTGELFF.

V usage is TRBV11-2 and J usage is TRBJ2-1, with 10 bases identical to TRBD1. Germline CDR1 SGHAT, CDR2 FQNNGV. Trimming took 5 bases from V and 10 from J; bases not matched to a gene: 8. This CDR3 has 14 amino acids. CDR3 in amino acids: CASSPRDRGSEQFF. CDR3 nucleotides: TGTGCCAGCAGCCCCCGGGACAGGGGTTCCGAGCAGTTCTTC. Looking up the rest from reference TRBV11-2 and TRBJ2-1 gives the full variable domain: EAGVAQSPRYKIIEKRQSVAFWCNPISGHATLYWYQQILGQGPKLLIQFQNNGVVDDSQLPKDRFSAERLKGVDSTLKIQPAKLEDSAVYLCASSPRDRGSEQFFGPGTRLTVL.

The chain recombines TRBV7-6 with TRBJ1-2; maybe TRBD1 (5 bases). V was pared by 1 base and J by 8 bases, with 11 bases between. The CDR3 is made up of 13 amino acids. The V gene's germline CDR1 is SGHVS and CDR2 FNYEAQ. The CDR3 DNA follows: TGTGCCAGCAGCTTAGGCGGGGGAGAAGGCTACACCTTC. Its translation is CASSLGGGEGYTF.

The chain employs TRBV19 and TRBJ2-3, with D possibly being TRBD1 or TRBD2 (6 bases each). Germline V CDR1 and CDR2: LNHDA, SQIVND (reference sequence). This CDR3 spans 17 amino acids. Trimming stripped 6 bases from V and 0 bases from J, with 19 bases between. CDR3 bases: TGTGCCAGTAGCGTTATCCCCCAGGGGACTAGCACAGATACGCAGTATTTT. Protein product: CASSVIPQGTSTDTQYF.

The rearrangement uses TRBV11-2 and TRBJ2-3; D gene uncertain. The CDR3 totals 16 residues. From germline, CDR1 is SGHAT and CDR2 FQNNGV. The ends were cut back, 3 bases at V and 1 base at J, with 14 bases in the middle. The CDR3 nucleotides read TGTGCCAGCAGCTTTCCAGGCACCGGCGGCACAGATACGCAGTATTTT. Translated, it gives CASSFPGTGGTDTQYF.

The rearrangement links TRBV7-2 to TRBJ1-6; perhaps TRBD1 as D (6 bases). CDR1 and CDR2 from the germline V gene are SGHTA and FQGNSA. This CDR3 is 14 amino acids long. The germline V and J ends were trimmed by 5 bases and 7 bases, with 12 bases remaining between them. In DNA, the CDR3 is TGTGCCAGCAGCGCCCCCGGGGGCAATTCACCCCTCCACTTT. This codes for CASSAPGGNSPLHF.

The genes are TRBV9 and TRBJ2-3; 12 bases map to TRBD2. This CDR3 has 17 residues. CDR1 is SGDLS, CDR2 YYNGEE, per germline. V shed 3 bases, J shed 2 bases, and the junction held 7 bases outside the gene matches. CDR3 amino acids: CASSASLAGGLTDTQYF. CDR3 in DNA: TGTGCCAGCAGCGCCTCACTAGCGGGAGGCCTCACAGATACGCAGTATTTT. Combining the CDR3 with reference TRBV9 and TRBJ2-3 gives the whole variable domain DSGVTQTPKHLITATGQRVTLRCSPRSGDLSVYWYQQSLDQGLQFLIQYYNGEERAKGNILERFSAQQFPDLHSELNLSSLELGDSALYFCASSASLAGGLTDTQYFGPGTRLTVL.

The V gene is TRBV27, the J gene TRBJ1-4; D call uncertain. The ends were cut back, 3 bases at V and 0 bases at J, with 5 bases in the middle. CDR1 MNHEY and CDR2 SMNVEV come from the germline V gene (reference sequence). The CDR3 spans 14 residues. The CDR3 sequence is CASSFGTTNEKLFF. CDR3 DNA sequence: TGTGCCAGCAGTTTTGGGACAACTAATGAAAAACTGTTTTTT.

V gene TRBV30 combines with J gene TRBJ1-3; D gene uncertain. The CDR3 covers 17 residues. From germline, CDR1 is GTSNPN and CDR2 SVGIG (reference sequence). V was clipped by 3 bases and J by 4 bases, with 22 bases between them. DNA for the CDR3: TGTGCCTGGAGAGTCACCTTTTCCGACATCTTAGGAAACACCATATATTTT. Protein product: CAWRVTFSDILGNTIYF. Full variable domain (outside the CDR3, taken from reference TRBV30 and TRBJ1-3): SQTIHQWPATLVQPVGSPLSLECTVEGTSNPNLYWYRQAAGRGLQLLFYSVGIGQISSEVPQNLSASRPQDRQFILSSKKLLLSDSGFYLCAWRVTFSDILGNTIYFGEGSWLTVV.

The genes are TRBV7-9 and TRBJ2-7, with 7 bases aligning to TRBD1. Germline lookup yields CDR1 SEHNR and CDR2 FQNEAQ (reference sequence). J lost 1 base, V lost 2 bases, and 8 bases had no gene match. The CDR3 sequence is 16 residues long. The CDR3 sequence is CASSLWGTESSYEQYF. The CDR3 coding sequence is TGTGCCAGCAGCTTATGGGGGACAGAATCGTCCTACGAGCAGTACTTC.

The V gene is TRBV19, the J gene TRBJ2-7, with D unclear. Trimming removed 7 bases from V and 3 bases from J, with 19 bases in between. This CDR3 is 15 amino acids long. Germline lookup yields CDR1 LNHDA and CDR2 SQIVND (reference sequence). Here the CDR3 DNA reads TGTGCCAGTACCCTCTCCGCCGGCTACTACTACGAGCAGTACTTC. Amino acids: CASTLSAGYYYEQYF.

The chain links TRBV9 to TRBJ2-3; D remains unclear. The CDR3 spans 15 residues. Trimming cost V 0 bases and J 0 bases, with 8 bases left between them. Germline CDR1 reads SGDLS; CDR2 reads YYNGEE. CDR3 region: CASSVEGGSTDTQYF. The CDR3 nucleotides are TGTGCCAGCAGCGTAGAGGGCGGAAGCACAGATACGCAGTATTTT.

The genes are TRBV10-3 and TRBJ2-7; D unclear. CDR1 is ENHRY, CDR2 SYGVKD, per germline. The V gene lost 4 bases and the J gene lost 5 bases, with 9 bases spanning the gap. The CDR3 has 12 amino acids. The CDR3 DNA reads as TGTGCCATCAGTGCCGCCCCTAACGAGCAGTACTTC. Translated: CAISAAPNEQYF.

The genes are TRBV27 and TRBJ2-7, with 12 bases fitting TRBD2. Germline values: CDR1 MNHEY, CDR2 SMNVEV (reference sequence). This CDR3 contains 16 residues. V lost 5 bases and J lost 4; bases outside the gene matches: 9. The CDR3 is CASSPRTSGAPYEQYF. The CDR3 region has the DNA TGTGCCAGCAGTCCCCGGACTAGCGGGGCCCCGTACGAGCAGTACTTC.

The V and J genes are TRBV4-1 and TRBJ2-7; TRBD1 matches 7 bases. There are 14 residues in the CDR3. In germline, CDR1 is MGHRA, CDR2 YSYEKL. With 3 bases clipped from V and 2 bases from J, the junction kept 4 bases outside the gene matches. The CDR3: CASSHAQGAYEQYF. CDR3 nucleotide sequence: TGCGCCAGCAGCCACGCGCAGGGGGCCTACGAGCAGTACTTC.

In its sample, this clone was seen once. V is TRBV4-2 and J is TRBJ2-2, with TRBD2 identical over 9 bases. Germline V gene data show CDR1 as LGHNA and CDR2 as YNFKEQ. Trimming at V came to 1 base and at J to 3 bases, leaving 12 bases not matched to a gene. The CDR3 extends over 19 amino acids. The CDR3 DNA follows: TGTGCCAGCAGCCAAGTGGTGACGAGCGGGGGGCGGGACACCGGGGAGCTGTTTTTT. It translates to CASSQVVTSGGRDTGELFF.

This sequence joins TRBV7-6 and TRBJ2-7; D may be TRBD1 (5 bases). The V end lost 3 bases, the J end lost 6 bases, and 21 bases lay between the germline ends. The CDR3 has 16 amino acids. CDR1 SGHVS and CDR2 FNYEAQ come from the germline V gene. The CDR3 DNA reads TGTGCCAGCAGCTTCAGTATCGGGCAGGGCGGTAGCGAGCAGTACTTC. Protein product: CASSFSIGQGGSEQYF.

V is TRBV25-1 and J is TRBJ1-2; 7 positions agree with TRBD1. With V trimmed by 5 bases and J by 3 bases, 6 bases remained unmatched. This CDR3 contains 14 residues. Germline CDR1 and CDR2: MGHDK and SYGVNS. The CDR3 bases are TGTGCCAGCAGTCACCAGGGGGAGGACTATGGCTACACCTTC. Residues: CASSHQGEDYGYTF.

This clone was seen once. The genes are TRBV27 and TRBJ1-5, with D perhaps TRBD1 (6 bases). The CDR3 sequence is 14 residues long. Trimming removed 5 bases at V and 6 bases at J, with 14 bases between. The V gene's germline CDR1 is MNHEY and CDR2 SMNVEV (reference sequence). CDR3 DNA sequence: TGTGCCAGCAGTCCAGAGACAGGCGGTCAGCCCCAGCATTTT. It specifies CASSPETGGQPQHF.

DNA of the CDR3: TGTGCCAGCAGCGGAGAGGTGGGCTACTCTGGAAACACCATATATTTT. This codes for CASSGEVGYSGNTIYF. V is TRBV9 and J is TRBJ1-3; D ambiguous. Germline-derived CDR1 and CDR2 are SGDLS and YYNGEE. Trimming shortened V by 3 bases and J by 0 bases, and 13 bases separated the two germline ends. The CDR3 is made up of 16 amino acids.